This entry lists 15 T cell receptor beta chains sequenced from one sample in a study of response to subunit inactivated influenza vaccine. TCRdb recomputed calls from the RT-PCR reads with MiXCR, one row per CDR3 protein. Here the sample spans hundreds of thousands of distinct CDR3 sequences, around 15% being singletons. Sequenced material: PBMCs from blood, taken less than 15 days before vaccination. Receptor source: a man between 50 and 59 years old who received an inactivated influenza vaccine.

This clonotype has a count of ten or more. This CDR3 is CASSLPGTSVEQFF. DNA for the CDR3: TGTGCCAGCAGTTTACCCGGGACTAGCGTAGAGCAGTTCTTC. This rearrangement joins TRBV12-3 or TRBV12-4 to TRBJ2-1, with 10 bases matching TRBD2. V was clipped by 2 bases and J by 10 bases; unmatched bases: 5. The CDR3 sequence is 14 residues long.

This clonotype occurred a few times. The V gene is TRBV15, the J gene TRBJ2-1; 12 nucleotides align to TRBD2. Trimming took 6 bases from V and 10 from J; bases not matched to a gene: 13. Germline CDR1 reads LNHNV; CDR2 reads YYDKDF (reference sequence). The CDR3 is 16 amino acids. Here the CDR3 DNA reads TGTGCCACCAGGGACCCGGGGACTAGCGGGCTGGGGGAGCAGTTCTTC. Translation gives CATRDPGTSGLGEQFF.

The table lists this clonotype with a few counts. The rearrangement joins TRBV7-2 to TRBJ1-2, with TRBD1 as a possible D gene (5 bases). V shed 4 bases and J shed 0 bases, with 15 bases lying between them. Germline CDR1 SGHTA, CDR2 FQGNSA. The CDR3 has 16 residues. The CDR3 DNA sequence: TGTGCCAGCAGCTCGTACTGGGGGAGAACTAACTATGGCTACACCTTC. Its translation is CASSSYWGRTNYGYTF.

This clonotype was observed many times. The chain is built from TRBV12-3 or TRBV12-4 and TRBJ2-2, with 8 bases matching TRBD1. This CDR3 region has 15 residues. J was trimmed by 2 bases and V by 6 bases; bases with no gene match: 5. CDR3 protein: CASRTQGANTGELFF. CDR3 bases: TGTGCCAGCAGGACTCAGGGGGCTAACACCGGGGAGCTGTTTTTT.

This clonotype was picked up a small number of times. V is TRBV7-9 and J is TRBJ2-2; TRBD1 aligns across 7 bases. The germline gives CDR1 SEHNR, CDR2 FQNEAQ (reference sequence). V shed 4 bases and J 4 bases; nucleotides not matched to a gene: 6. The CDR3 loop spans 15 amino acids. The CDR3 sequence: CASSSQGYGTGELFF. The CDR3 DNA follows: TGTGCCAGCAGCTCACAGGGGTACGGCACCGGGGAGCTGTTTTTT.

In this sample, this clonotype turned up a few times. V usage is TRBV6-1 and J usage is TRBJ2-1; 7 bases line up with TRBD1. Trimming removed 6 bases from V and 7 bases from J; junction bases left unmatched: 9. CDR3 length: 14 amino acids. The germline gives CDR1 MNHNS, CDR2 SASEGT. CDR3 sequence: CASRRGPEGNEQFF. CDR3 sequence (DNA): TGTGCCAGCAGGAGGGGGCCCGAAGGGAATGAGCAGTTCTTC.

This clonotype appeared a few times. The chain couples TRBV28 to TRBJ2-3; 10 bases match TRBD2. Germline loops: CDR1 MDHEN, CDR2 SYDVKM. V was pared by 3 bases and J by 4 bases, with 7 bases of the junction left unmatched. The length of the CDR3 is 16 residues. CDR3 coding DNA: TGTGCCAGCAGTTTGTTACAGCGGGAGGGCCCAGATACGCAGTATTTT. It codes for CASSLLQREGPDTQYF. The whole variable domain, remainder taken from reference TRBV28 and TRBJ2-3, is DVKVTQSSRYLVKRTGEKVFLECVQDMDHENMFWYRQDPGLGLRLIYFSYDVKMKEKGDIPEGYSVSREKKERFSLILESASTNQTSMYLCASSLLQREGPDTQYFGPGTRLTVL.

This clonotype was seen at least ten times. The chain employs TRBV7-8 and TRBJ2-1; TRBD2 agrees at 9 bases. The V and J ends lost 1 base and 5 bases, in that order; junction bases with no gene match: 12. This CDR3 is built from 18 residues. Germline V gene data show CDR1 as SGHVS and CDR2 as FQNEAQ. CDR3 region: CASSLESSWLAGNNEQFF. As DNA, the CDR3 is TGTGCCAGCAGCTTAGAATCCTCGTGGCTAGCGGGGAACAATGAGCAGTTCTTC.

This clonotype showed up just a few times. This chain joins TRBV10-3 and TRBJ2-3; 14 bases are a match to TRBD2. The CDR3 loop spans 14 amino acids. The V gene's germline CDR1 is ENHRY and CDR2 SYGVKD. V lost 6 bases, J lost 6 bases, and 2 bases stayed unmatched. CDR3 nucleotides: TGTGCCATCAGGGGACTAGCGGGGGCGGATACGCAGTATTTT. Encoded protein: CAIRGLAGADTQYF.

This sequence joins TRBV7-2 and TRBJ2-3; D possibly matches TRBD1 or TRBD2 (5 bases each). The V end lost 3 bases, the J end lost 4 bases, and 20 bases lay between the germline ends. CDR1 SGHTA and CDR2 FQGNSA come from the germline V gene. This CDR3 has 17 residues. The CDR3 reads CASSFLALGASSDTQYF. CDR3 coding DNA: TGTGCCAGCAGCTTTCTAGCCCTTGGGGCCAGTTCAGATACGCAGTATTTT.

This sequence joins TRBV20-1 and TRBJ2-4; 7 bases are a match to TRBD1. This CDR3 is built from 14 residues. Looked up from germline, CDR1 is DFQATT and CDR2 is SNEGSKA (reference sequence). V was pared by 6 bases and J by 8 bases, with 13 bases of the junction left unmatched. For the CDR3, the DNA is TGCAGTGCCGAAAAACTACAGGGGTTCGACATTCAGTACTTC. Its protein is CSAEKLQGFDIQYF.

In this sample, this clonotype turned up a few times. The chain couples TRBV9 to TRBJ2-1; 10 bases fit TRBD1. Losses at the gene ends were 4 bases for V and 3 bases for J; bases not matched to a gene: 4. The CDR3 is made up of 15 amino acids. Germline lookup yields CDR1 SGDLS and CDR2 YYNGEE. CDR3 sequence: CASSFGQGDYNEQFF. DNA of the CDR3: TGTGCCAGCAGCTTCGGACAGGGGGACTACAATGAGCAGTTCTTC. Using reference TRBV9 and TRBJ2-1 for the parts outside the CDR3, the full variable domain is DSGVTQTPKHLITATGQRVTLRCSPRSGDLSVYWYQQSLDQGLQFLIQYYNGEERAKGNILERFSAQQFPDLHSELNLSSLELGDSALYFCASSFGQGDYNEQFFGPGTRLTVL.

The chain links TRBV6-1 to TRBJ2-1; D is unresolved. The V gene's germline CDR1 is MNHNS and CDR2 SASEGT. This CDR3 has 14 residues. V shed 7 bases and J shed 4 bases, with 14 bases lying between them. CDR3 bases: TGTGCCAGCACCTGGGAAGTGGGGTACAATGAGCAGTTCTTC. Translated, it gives CASTWEVGYNEQFF.

On this clonotype: Relative to the germline gene, one junction end is altered; a read error may explain this. The CDR3 nucleotides are TGTGCCAGCAGCTTAGGCTCGGGTCAGCCCCGGCATTTT. Residues: CASSLGSGQPRHF. V usage is TRBV7-6 and J usage is TRBJ1-5; D call uncertain. The CDR3 loop spans 13 amino acids. Germline assignment: CDR1 SGHVS and CDR2 FNYEAQ.

V gene TRBV11-2 combines with J gene TRBJ2-1; perhaps D is TRBD1 or TRBD2 (5 bases each). The CDR3 loop spans 15 amino acids. The V end was cut by 5 bases, the J end by 6 bases, with 17 bases between. Germline assignment: CDR1 SGHAT and CDR2 FQNNGV. The CDR3 DNA sequence: TGTGCCAGCAGCCCCCTGGGGGACCCATCCAATGAGCAGTTCTTC. Its protein is CASSPLGDPSNEQFF.